A selection of T cell receptor beta chains follows, all from one sample in a study of OX40 agonist ivuxolimab in advanced cancers. Profiled with immunoSEQ multiplex PCR; TCRdb holds only in-frame clones, not every one. In the table there are tens of thousands of clones, 85% to 95% of which are singletons. The sample was CD4+ or CD8+ T cells sorted from blood, taken in a trial of the OX40 agonist ivuxolimab. These receptors were collected from an adult with an advanced solid tumor such as melanoma, head and neck, liver or kidney cancer. The CDR3 runs from the conserved cysteine through the conserved F or W. Fields, in order: V gene, D gene, J gene, clone size, CDR3 DNA, CDR3 protein. D genes are given only for firm matches. For some rows the clone size is stated as once, few or many, or as a class when expanded; others skip it.

V gene: TRBV5-6
D gene: NA
J gene: TRBJ1-1
clone size: few
CDR3 DNA: TGTGCCAGCAGCTTGGGACCCGGCGGGCGTGAAGCTTTCTTT
CDR3 protein: CASSLGPGGREAFF

V gene: TRBV27
D gene: NA
J gene: TRBJ2-1
clone size: once
CDR3 DNA: TGTGCCAGCATACCCCGAGGGGGCTCCTACAATGAGCAGTTCTTC
CDR3 protein: CASIPRGGSYNEQFF

V gene: TRBV5-6
D gene: TRBD1
J gene: TRBJ1-5
clone size: once
CDR3 DNA: TGTGCCAGCAGCCTTAGACAGGGGGGTAGCAATCAGCCCCAGCATTTT
CDR3 protein: CASSLRQGGSNQPQHF

V gene: TRBV19
D gene: NA
J gene: TRBJ2-1
clone size: NA
CDR3 DNA: TGTGCCAGTAGTATACGTCCAGTCTACAATGAGCAGTTCTTC
CDR3 protein: CASSIRPVYNEQFF

V gene: TRBV19
D gene: NA
J gene: TRBJ2-2
clone size: NA
CDR3 DNA: TGTGCCAGTAGTGCCGGGGAGCTGTTTTTT
CDR3 protein: CASSAGELFF

V gene: TRBV9
D gene: NA
J gene: TRBJ2-6
clone size: NA
CDR3 DNA: TGTGCCAGCAGCGTAATAGGCACCAACTCTGGGGCCAACGTCCTGACTTTC
CDR3 protein: CASSVIGTNSGANVLTF

V gene: TRBV6-5
D gene: NA
J gene: TRBJ2-1
clone size: once
CDR3 DNA: TGTGCCAGCAGTTACGGCGCAGGGGCGGGCAATGAGCAGTTCTTC
CDR3 protein: CASSYGAGAGNEQFF

V gene: TRBV19
D gene: NA
J gene: TRBJ2-7
clone size: NA
CDR3 DNA: TGTGCCAGTAGTCCAGGTCACAGGGTCTCTCTCTACGAGCAGTACTTC
CDR3 protein: CASSPGHRVSLYEQYF

V gene: TRBV7-5
D gene: NA
J gene: TRBJ2-7
clone size: once
CDR3 DNA: TGTGCCAGAAGCTTACTCCCCCCTGAGCAGTACTTC
CDR3 protein: CARSLLPPEQYF

V gene: TRBV27
D gene: TRBD2
J gene: TRBJ2-1
clone size: NA
CDR3 DNA: TGTGCCAGCAGTTCCACTGGACTAGCGGGAACCTACAATGAGCAGTTCTTC
CDR3 protein: CASSSTGLAGTYNEQFF

V gene: TRBV2
D gene: NA
J gene: TRBJ2-3
clone size: NA
CDR3 DNA: TGTGCCAGCAGTGAGAGGGGCCAGGACGGGGGTACGCAGTATTTT
CDR3 protein: CASSERGQDGGTQYF

V gene: TRBV27
D gene: TRBD1
J gene: TRBJ1-1
clone size: NA
CDR3 DNA: TGTGCCAGCAGTTTTGGGACAGCGAACACTGAAGCTTTCTTT
CDR3 protein: CASSFGTANTEAFF

V gene: TRBV7-6
D gene: TRBD2
J gene: TRBJ2-7
clone size: NA
CDR3 DNA: TGTGCCAGCAGCCCTACTAGCGGCGAGCAGTACTTC
CDR3 protein: CASSPTSGEQYF

V gene: TRBV1
D gene: NA
J gene: TRBJ2-7
clone size: NA
CDR3 DNA: TGCACCAGCAGCCTAGCGGGGGTCCCCTACGAGCAGTACTTC
CDR3 protein: CTSSLAGVPYEQYF

V gene: TRBV5-5
D gene: NA
J gene: TRBJ1-1
clone size: once
CDR3 DNA: TGTGCCAGCAGCCGAGAGTTTAACACTGAAGCTTTCTTT
CDR3 protein: CASSREFNTEAFF

V gene: TRBV4-1
D gene: NA
J gene: TRBJ2-7
clone size: NA
CDR3 DNA: TGCGCCAGCAGCCAAGTCTGGTCTGGCGGGAAGAGCTCCTACGAGCAGTACTTC
CDR3 protein: CASSQVWSGGKSSYEQYF

V gene: TRBV10-3
D gene: TRBD1
J gene: TRBJ2-5
clone size: NA
CDR3 DNA: TGTGCCATCAGTGAGTCCCTAGGGGGCCCGTACCAAGAGACCCAGTACTTC
CDR3 protein: CAISESLGGPYQETQYF

V gene: TRBV13
D gene: TRBD1
J gene: TRBJ2-2
clone size: NA
CDR3 DNA: TGTGCCAGCAGCTCAGCAGACAGGGGGGTCACCGGGGAGCTGTTTTTT
CDR3 protein: CASSSADRGVTGELFF

V gene: TRBV28
D gene: NA
J gene: TRBJ1-5
clone size: NA
CDR3 DNA: TGTGCCAGCAGTTTATATGGGTTCGGGCCCCAGCATTTT
CDR3 protein: CASSLYGFGPQHF

V gene: TRBV27
D gene: NA
J gene: TRBJ2-7
clone size: NA
CDR3 DNA: TGTGCCAGCAGCCCGGGACACGTATACGAGCAGTACTTC
CDR3 protein: CASSPGHVYEQYF

V gene: TRBV6-5
D gene: TRBD1
J gene: TRBJ1-4
clone size: NA
CDR3 DNA: TGTGCCAGCAGTTACGGACAGGGGGCTAATGAAAAACTGTTTTTT
CDR3 protein: CASSYGQGANEKLFF

V gene: TRBV28
D gene: TRBD1
J gene: TRBJ2-1
clone size: once
CDR3 DNA: TGTGCCAGCAGCTCACCCGGGACAGGATACAATGAGCAGTTCTTC
CDR3 protein: CASSSPGTGYNEQFF

V gene: TRBV6-6
D gene: NA
J gene: TRBJ2-1
clone size: once
CDR3 DNA: TGTGCCAGCAGCACCGGGGGAGCGGGTGAGCAGTTCTTC
CDR3 protein: CASSTGGAGEQFF

V gene: TRBV4-1
D gene: TRBD2
J gene: TRBJ2-2
clone size: NA
CDR3 DNA: TGCGCCAGCAGCCAAGACCGACTAGCGGGGGCCCCCCCCACCGGGGAGCTGTTTTTT
CDR3 protein: CASSQDRLAGAPPTGELFF

V gene: TRBV7-8
D gene: TRBD1
J gene: TRBJ2-7
clone size: NA
CDR3 DNA: TGTGCCAGCAGCTTAGACAGGGGAAAATCCTACGAGCAGTACTTC
CDR3 protein: CASSLDRGKSYEQYF

V gene: TRBV19
D gene: TRBD1
J gene: TRBJ1-2
clone size: NA
CDR3 DNA: TGTGCCAGTAGTATAGTGGAGGCCGACAGGGGAGGCTACACCTTC
CDR3 protein: CASSIVEADRGGYTF

V gene: TRBV5-1
D gene: TRBD1
J gene: TRBJ2-7
clone size: NA
CDR3 DNA: TGCGCCAGCAGGTCTACCCGGGACAGGGTACGCTACGAGCAGTACTTC
CDR3 protein: CASRSTRDRVRYEQYF

V gene: TRBV30
D gene: TRBD2
J gene: TRBJ2-7
clone size: NA
CDR3 DNA: TGTGCCTGGAGTGGATTACTAGCGGGAGGGCCCTACGAGCAGTACTTC
CDR3 protein: CAWSGLLAGGPYEQYF

V gene: TRBV4-3
D gene: NA
J gene: TRBJ2-1
clone size: NA
CDR3 DNA: TGCACCAGCAACCCGGACGGAAGCTCCTACAATGAGCAGTTCTTC
CDR3 protein: CTSNPDGSSYNEQFF

V gene: TRBV28
D gene: NA
J gene: TRBJ2-3
clone size: NA
CDR3 DNA: TGTGCCAGCAGTTTAGCTCGGACAGACATCACAGATACGCAGTATTTT
CDR3 protein: CASSLARTDITDTQYF

V gene: TRBV19
D gene: NA
J gene: TRBJ2-5
clone size: NA
CDR3 DNA: TGTGCCAGTAGCGGCCTTGGGCAGCAAGAGACCCAGTACTTC
CDR3 protein: CASSGLGQQETQYF

V gene: TRBV19
D gene: NA
J gene: TRBJ2-7
clone size: once
CDR3 DNA: TGTGCCAGTAGTATGGGTCCTCACTACGAGCAGTACTTC
CDR3 protein: CASSMGPHYEQYF

V gene: TRBV14
D gene: TRBD2
J gene: TRBJ2-1
clone size: NA
CDR3 DNA: TGTGCCAGCAGCCAACCAGGACTAGCGGACTACAATGAGCAGTTCTTC
CDR3 protein: CASSQPGLADYNEQFF

V gene: TRBV2
D gene: TRBD1
J gene: TRBJ1-1
clone size: NA
CDR3 DNA: TGTGCCAGCCAAAGGGGGCAGGGGGCTGAAGCTTTCTTT
CDR3 protein: CASQRGQGAEAFF

V gene: TRBV28
D gene: TRBD2
J gene: TRBJ2-1
clone size: NA
CDR3 DNA: TGTGCCAGCTTTTCCGAACCGGGGGGATCGGTGGATGAGCAGTTCTTC
CDR3 protein: CASFSEPGGSVDEQFF

V gene: TRBV7-6
D gene: NA
J gene: TRBJ2-2
clone size: NA
CDR3 DNA: TGTGCCAGCAGCTTAGGGGTGGTAGCCGGGGAGCTGTTTTTT
CDR3 protein: CASSLGVVAGELFF

V gene: TRBV11-2
D gene: NA
J gene: TRBJ1-2
clone size: NA
CDR3 DNA: TGTGCCAGCAGCTTAGGCCCCTCCGGTCGCCTCGGCGGCTACACCTTC
CDR3 protein: CASSLGPSGRLGGYTF

V gene: TRBV27
D gene: TRBD1
J gene: TRBJ2-7
clone size: NA
CDR3 DNA: TGTGCCAGCAGCAGGGGGCTCACCTACGAGCAGTACTTC
CDR3 protein: CASSRGLTYEQYF

V gene: TRBV6-1
D gene: NA
J gene: TRBJ2-7
clone size: NA
CDR3 DNA: TGTGCCAGCAGTGGGAGGGACTTCCTCTACGAGCAGTACTTC
CDR3 protein: CASSGRDFLYEQYF

V gene: TRBV6-5
D gene: NA
J gene: TRBJ2-1
clone size: NA
CDR3 DNA: TGTGCCAGCAACCTACGGGTGGAGTTCCACAATGAGCAGTTCTTC
CDR3 protein: CASNLRVEFHNEQFF

V gene: TRBV27
D gene: NA
J gene: TRBJ2-6
clone size: NA
CDR3 DNA: TGTGCCAGCAGTTTATTCGGGCGGCGCGGGGCCAACGTCCTGACTTTC
CDR3 protein: CASSLFGRRGANVLTF

V gene: TRBV9
D gene: NA
J gene: TRBJ2-1
clone size: NA
CDR3 DNA: TGTGCCAGCAGCGTCTCCTACAATGAGCAGTTCTTC
CDR3 protein: CASSVSYNEQFF

V gene: TRBV4-3
D gene: NA
J gene: TRBJ1-1
clone size: NA
CDR3 DNA: TGCGCCAGCAGCCAAGATTCCGAGGGGGTGTACACTGAAGCTTTCTTT
CDR3 protein: CASSQDSEGVYTEAFF

V gene: TRBV5-6
D gene: TRBD1
J gene: TRBJ1-3
clone size: NA
CDR3 DNA: TGTGCCAGCAGCTTTCTGACAGGGGGATTTACTGGAAACACCATATATTTT
CDR3 protein: CASSFLTGGFTGNTIYF

V gene: TRBV4-1
D gene: NA
J gene: TRBJ1-1
clone size: NA
CDR3 DNA: TGCGCCAGCAGCCGGGCCGTTAGTGGAACCACTGAAGCTTTCTTT
CDR3 protein: CASSRAVSGTTEAFF

V gene: TRBV30
D gene: NA
J gene: TRBJ2-6
clone size: NA
CDR3 DNA: TGTGCCTGGAGTGTGGCGGTTGTGTCCTTCTCTGGGGCCAACGTCCTGACTTTC
CDR3 protein: CAWSVAVVSFSGANVLTF

V gene: TRBV4-3
D gene: NA
J gene: TRBJ2-7
clone size: NA
CDR3 DNA: TGCGCCAGCAGCCAGGACCAGGGATTCTACGAGCAGTACTTC
CDR3 protein: CASSQDQGFYEQYF

V gene: TRBV6-5
D gene: TRBD1
J gene: TRBJ1-4
clone size: NA
CDR3 DNA: TGTGCCAGCAGTTACGAGGCAGGGGGGAGAGGGGAAAAACTGTTTTTT
CDR3 protein: CASSYEAGGRGEKLFF

V gene: TRBV6-5
D gene: TRBD2
J gene: TRBJ2-3
clone size: NA
CDR3 DNA: TGTGCCAGCAGTACCCCCGAGGGAGGGCCAGATACGCAGTATTTT
CDR3 protein: CASSTPEGGPDTQYF

V gene: TRBV5-5
D gene: NA
J gene: TRBJ1-5
clone size: NA
CDR3 DNA: TGTGCCAGCAGCGCGATACAGGAGCGGCCCCAGCATTTT
CDR3 protein: CASSAIQERPQHF

V gene: TRBV9
D gene: TRBD2
J gene: TRBJ2-3
clone size: few
CDR3 DNA: TGTGCCAGCAGCTCCGGGACTAGCGGGTTTAGCACAGATACGCAGTATTTT
CDR3 protein: CASSSGTSGFSTDTQYF

V gene: TRBV6-5
D gene: NA
J gene: TRBJ1-1
clone size: NA
CDR3 DNA: TGTGCCAGCAAGCCAGGATCGGACACTGAAGCTTTCTTT
CDR3 protein: CASKPGSDTEAFF

V gene: TRBV11-1
D gene: TRBD2
J gene: TRBJ2-1
clone size: NA
CDR3 DNA: TGTGCCAGCAGCCCCATCCCGGGGACTAGCGGATACAATGAGCAGTTCTTC
CDR3 protein: CASSPIPGTSGYNEQFF

V gene: TRBV4-1
D gene: NA
J gene: TRBJ1-3
clone size: NA
CDR3 DNA: TGCGCCAGCAGCCAAGATAGCGGCTCTGGAAACACCATATATTTT
CDR3 protein: CASSQDSGSGNTIYF

V gene: TRBV19
D gene: NA
J gene: TRBJ1-1
clone size: NA
CDR3 DNA: TGTGCCAGTAGCCCCCCCGGGGTGGGGATGAACACTGAAGCTTTCTTT
CDR3 protein: CASSPPGVGMNTEAFF